This TCR beta chain was retrieved from a study of T cells in Graves' hyperthyroidism and ophthalmopathy. Study at large: Peripheral blood collection took place at initial diagnosis, before any treatment.

V lost 1 base and J lost 5, with 15 bases in between. This CDR3 is built from 15 residues. The germline gives CDR1 DFQATT, CDR2 SNEGSKA (reference sequence). RNA transcripts yielded amplified TCR beta CDR3 regions. The HTBI primer set drove a first-round RT-PCR of the TCR CDR3. One entry per CDR3 protein, called by TCRdb with MiXCR from the multiplex PCR reads. The sample records 800,000 or so distinct CDR3 sequences, 38% being singletons. This clonotype has a handful of counts. Newly diagnosed hyperthyroidism, duration under 2 months, in patients aged 18 to 65. Each diagnosis drew on symptoms, thyroxine, TRAb, thyroid ultrasound and orbital computed tomography findings.

The chain links TRBV20-1 to TRBJ1-5; D not certain. The TCR was taken from a man aged 18 to 30 with Graves' hyperthyroidism. The material sequenced was blood. The CDR3 DNA sequence: TGCAGTGCTAGAGTTGGCACAGCTGGGGATCAGCCCCAGCATTTT. Its translation is CSARVGTAGDQPQHF.